The entry below describes one TCR beta chain. The data stem from a study of blood T cell repertoires in COVID-19. Whole-study context: Sites across the United States, Italy and Spain contributed samples from acute and convalescent COVID-19. The analysed material was cDNA or gDNA that came from T cells, B-cell-depleted T cells, or PBMCs.

Original data processing: Reference gene primer amplification gave nucleated cell count estimates. TCRdb keeps only in-frame clones here, not all; method: immunoSEQ multiplex PCR. V, J and clone size reflect that table, while D and trimming were determined from the DNA. The table records 85,000 to 95,000 clones, 87% of them present only once. The V gene end was trimmed by 6 bases and the J gene end by 1 base; junction bases not matched to a gene: 13. Germline values: CDR1 ENHRY, CDR2 SYGVKD. This CDR3 contains 18 residues. V gene TRBV10-3 combines with J gene TRBJ2-5; 11 positions agree with TRBD2. The TCR was taken from a woman aged 80 or over with acute or convalescent COVID-19. The sequenced sample was peripheral blood. The CDR3 here is CAIRGDGTSGGAQETQYF. As DNA, the CDR3 is TGTGCCATCAGGGGAGACGGGACTAGCGGAGGGGCCCAAGAGACCCAGTACTTC.